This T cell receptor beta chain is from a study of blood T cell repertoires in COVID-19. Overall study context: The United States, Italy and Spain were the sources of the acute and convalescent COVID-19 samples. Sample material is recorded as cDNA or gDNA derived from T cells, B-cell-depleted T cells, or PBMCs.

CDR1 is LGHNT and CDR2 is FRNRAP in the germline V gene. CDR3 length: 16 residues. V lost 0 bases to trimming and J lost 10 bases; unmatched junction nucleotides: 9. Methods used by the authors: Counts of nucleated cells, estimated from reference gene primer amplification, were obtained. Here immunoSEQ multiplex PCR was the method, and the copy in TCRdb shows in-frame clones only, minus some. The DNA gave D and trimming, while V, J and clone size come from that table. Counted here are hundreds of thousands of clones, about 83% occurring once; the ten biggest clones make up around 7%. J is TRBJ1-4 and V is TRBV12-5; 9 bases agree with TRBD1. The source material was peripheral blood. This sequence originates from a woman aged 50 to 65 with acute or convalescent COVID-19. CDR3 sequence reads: CASGLVPGQGFGKLFF. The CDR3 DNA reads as TGTGCTAGTGGTTTGGTACCGGGACAGGGTTTTGGAAAACTGTTTTTT.